This T cell receptor (beta chain) was sequenced during a study of T cells in Graves' hyperthyroidism and ophthalmopathy. Study context: At the time of initial diagnosis and before any treatment, peripheral blood was collected.

Diagnostic assessment was based on clinical symptoms, serum thyroxine and TRAb, thyroid ultrasound and orbital computed tomography. V was trimmed by 5 bases and J by 0 bases, leaving 16 bases between them. The CDR3 loop spans 16 amino acids. Germline loops: CDR1 SGHAT, CDR2 FQNNGV. Whole-study results and caveats: In blood, most of the thyroid clonotypes expanded above 0.001 were also present.

This clonotype was detected ten times or more. Its target is unknown. The TCR beta CDR3 regions underwent amplification using RNA transcripts as the source. Carried out on the TCR CDR3, a first-round RT-PCR used the HTBI primer set. TCRdb ran MiXCR on the multiplex PCR reads and lists one entry per CDR3 protein. This sample yields some 570,000 distinct CDR3 sequences, of which approximately 15% are seen a single time; over 6% belongs to the top ten. Sequenced material: blood. The receptor's source is a young woman with Graves' ophthalmopathy. This chain uses TRBV11-2 with TRBJ2-5; a weak D match, TRBD2 (6 bases). In nucleotides, the CDR3 is TGTGCCAGCAGCCCTGCGGGACTCATGTACCAAGAGACCCAGTACTTC. Amino acids: CASSPAGLMYQETQYF.